Shown below are 14 T cell receptor beta chains from a single sample sequenced in a study of lymphopenia after photon versus proton radiotherapy. Measured with immunoSEQ multiplex PCR; TCRdb has only the in-frame clones, and not every one. The sample yields about 30,000 clones, roughly 94% seen once. This material consisted of peripheral blood, taken from a patient treated with photon-based radiotherapy. All receptors derive from a woman between 50 and 59 years old with cholangiocarcinoma.

This chain joins TRBV5-1 and TRBJ1-2; D gene unclear. The CDR3 covers 12 residues. Deletions cut 0 bases from V and 8 bases from J, with 8 bases between. CDR1 SGHRS and CDR2 YFSETQ come from the germline V gene. The CDR3 loop reads CASSLAGQGYTF. The CDR3 nucleotides are TGCGCCAGCAGCTTGGCTGGGCAGGGCTACACCTTC.

The chain carries TRBV5-6 and TRBJ1-2; 7 positions match TRBD1. This CDR3 contains 14 residues. Germline CDR1 and CDR2: SGHDT and YYEEEE. J lost 6 bases, V lost 1 base, and 6 bases had no gene match. The CDR3 spells CASSLYSTGNGYTF. The DNA of the CDR3 is TGTGCCAGCAGCTTGTATTCGACAGGGAATGGCTACACCTTC.

This clone was seen just once. CDR3 sequence: CAIRMGGGDNQPQHF. The CDR3 nucleotides read TGTGCCATCAGGATGGGAGGGGGGGACAATCAGCCCCAGCATTTT. The chain is built from TRBV10-3 and TRBJ1-5, with a weak D call TRBD1 (6 bases). The CDR3 contains 15 residues. Germline-derived CDR1 and CDR2 are ENHRY and SYGVKD. The V end was cut by 6 bases, the J end by 3 bases, with 15 bases between.

The J gene is TRBJ1-5, the V gene TRBV2, with TRBD1 matching over 7 bases. Germline lookup yields CDR1 SNHLY and CDR2 FYNNEI. This CDR3 has 14 residues. V dropped 6 bases and J dropped 6; count of bases not matched to a gene: 8. CDR3 sequence reads: CASRRDREGQPQHF. The DNA for the CDR3 is TGTGCCAGCAGGAGAGACAGGGAAGGTCAGCCCCAGCATTTT.

The chain is built from TRBV20-1 and TRBJ1-1; D not certain. Germline CDR1 reads DFQATT; CDR2 reads SNEGSKA (reference sequence). The CDR3 length is 11 residues. V lost 8 bases and J 1 base, leaving 8 bases between the germline ends. DNA of the CDR3: TGCAGTCCGTCAGCGAACACTGAAGCTTTCTTT. Its translation is CSPSANTEAFF.

The V and J genes are TRBV19 and TRBJ2-7, with D tentatively TRBD1 (6 bases). Trimming took off 2 bases at V and 6 bases at J, with 11 bases between the two ends. Germline loops: CDR1 LNHDA, CDR2 SQIVND (reference sequence). The CDR3 has 13 residues. The CDR3 DNA reads TGTGCCAGTAGTATAACAGGGTTCGGCGAGCAGTACTTC. This translates into CASSITGFGEQYF.

This sequence joins TRBV11-2 and TRBJ2-1; possibly TRBD1 or TRBD2 for D (5 bases each). CDR3 length equals 13 residues. Germline values: CDR1 SGHAT, CDR2 FQNNGV. Trimming cost V 0 bases and J 10 bases, with 10 bases left between them. The CDR3 DNA follows: TGTGCCAGCAGCTTAGATCGAGGGGTGGAGCAGTTCTTC. Its translation: CASSLDRGVEQFF.

The chain uses TRBV30 and TRBJ2-3, with D possibly TRBD1 on 6 matching bases. V lost 4 bases and J 2 bases, leaving 22 bases between the germline ends. Germline assignment: CDR1 GTSNPN and CDR2 SVGIG (reference sequence). The CDR3 has 17 amino acids. In DNA form, the CDR3 reads TGTGCCTGGATCGGGGCCGGGACACTCGCTTTCACAGATACGCAGTATTTT. Its translation: CAWIGAGTLAFTDTQYF.

This clone was counted between two and nine times. The V call is TRBV9, the J call TRBJ1-1; the D is unclear. V was clipped by 0 bases and J by 2 bases, with 8 bases between them. The CDR3 loop spans 14 amino acids. Germline V gives CDR1 SGDLS, CDR2 YYNGEE. The CDR3 loop reads CASSVVGGNTEAFF. The CDR3 coding sequence is TGTGCCAGCAGCGTAGTGGGAGGAAACACTGAAGCTTTCTTT.

The V and J genes are TRBV10-3 and TRBJ1-1; D is ambiguous. The CDR3 spans 17 residues. V was trimmed by 0 bases and J by 0 bases, leaving 14 bases between them. The germline V gene encodes CDR1 ENHRY and CDR2 SYGVKD. The CDR3 region has the DNA TGTGCCATCAGTGAGTCGAAGGGCAGTCCCATGAACACTGAAGCTTTCTTT. Protein product: CAISESKGSPMNTEAFF.

This chain joins TRBV7-2 and TRBJ1-3; possible D gene TRBD1, 5 bases. The CDR3 has 14 residues. Germline values: CDR1 SGHTA, CDR2 FQGNSA. The V gene lost 4 bases and the J gene lost 0 bases, with 7 bases spanning the gap. The DNA for the CDR3 is TGTGCCAGCAGCTCCACAGGCTCTGGAAACACCATATATTTT. Protein: CASSSTGSGNTIYF.

The CDR3 loop is CASSRGYGYTF. CDR3 DNA: TGCGCCAGCAGCCGGGGCTATGGCTACACCTTC. V is TRBV4-3 and J is TRBJ1-2; D gene unclear. The CDR3 length is 11 residues. The ends were cut back, 4 bases at V and 4 bases at J, with 4 bases in the middle. Germline V lookup: CDR1 LGHNA, CDR2 YSLEER.

This rearrangement joins TRBV10-3 to TRBJ2-7, with 10 bases that match TRBD1. V lost 1 base, J lost 2 bases, and 2 bases stayed unmatched. This CDR3 has 15 amino acids. Germline V gene sequence: CDR1 ENHRY, CDR2 SYGVKD. The CDR3 region is CAISEWGQGTYEQYF. The CDR3 DNA reads TGTGCCATCAGTGAGTGGGGACAGGGGACCTACGAGCAGTACTTC.

This chain uses TRBV29-1 with TRBJ1-2; perhaps TRBD1 as D (6 bases). The germline gives CDR1 SQVTM, CDR2 ANQGSEA. The CDR3 is 13 residues long. V was clipped by 8 bases and J by 4 bases, with 17 bases between them. The CDR3 DNA sequence: TGCAGCCTCCCGGCAGGGGATGGCTATGGCTACACCTTC. This encodes CSLPAGDGYGYTF.